This T cell receptor (beta chain) originates from a study of post-analysis software for immune sequencing data. Background on the study: The patients showed relapsing-remitting, secondary progressive and progressive-relapsing multiple sclerosis courses.

This CDR3 is built from 14 residues. Trimming stripped 3 bases from V and 2 bases from J, with 10 bases between. The TCR beta cDNA libraries carried unique molecular identifiers. T cells, roughly 0.95 to 10 million of them, yielded around 460,000 cDNA molecules. TCRdb reprocessed the PCR reads with MiXCR, giving one entry per CDR3 protein. The data contain about 680,000 distinct CDR3 sequences, 59% of them singletons. Whole-study findings and limits: Significantly decreased normalized Chao1 diversity was recorded for multiple sclerosis patients relative to controls. The F measure placed samples prepared in the same batch into strongly shared clusters. Patients carried five TRBV segments more frequently than controls did, and TRBV5-6, TRBV5-1 and TRBV20-1 were among them.

As to this clonotype: The antigen is not known.

This clonotype originated in a girl aged 2-9 years with multiple sclerosis. The sample taken for sequencing was blood. V and J are TRBV12-3 or TRBV12-4 and TRBJ1-2, with unresolved D. This chain's CDR3 is CASSFVPRNYGYTF. Written as DNA, the CDR3 is TGTGCCAGCAGTTTTGTCCCGCGGAACTATGGCTACACCTTC.